This TCR beta chain was recovered during a study of T cell responses to AZD1222 COVID-19 vaccine. Whole-study findings and limits: Spike-specific TCR breadth and depth rose after two AZD1222 doses.

TCRdb's table, derived via immunoSEQ multiplex PCR, lists solely in-frame clones and lacks some. The sample has roughly 98,000 clones; around nine tenths are singletons. V gave up 1 base and J gave up 6 bases, with 9 bases separating them. Looked up from germline, CDR1 is LGHDT and CDR2 is YNNKEL (reference sequence). The CDR3 contains 13 residues. As concerns this clone: The antigen is unknown.

The source material was peripheral blood, sampled 28 days after the second AZD1222 dose. The chain couples TRBV3-1 (or the pseudogene TRBV3-2) to TRBJ1-2; a weak D match, TRBD1 (6 bases). This sequence was found in an adult who received the AZD1222 COVID-19 vaccine. CDR3: CASSQGQEDGYTF. The CDR3 coding sequence is TGTGCCAGCAGCCAAGGACAGGAGGATGGCTACACCTTC.